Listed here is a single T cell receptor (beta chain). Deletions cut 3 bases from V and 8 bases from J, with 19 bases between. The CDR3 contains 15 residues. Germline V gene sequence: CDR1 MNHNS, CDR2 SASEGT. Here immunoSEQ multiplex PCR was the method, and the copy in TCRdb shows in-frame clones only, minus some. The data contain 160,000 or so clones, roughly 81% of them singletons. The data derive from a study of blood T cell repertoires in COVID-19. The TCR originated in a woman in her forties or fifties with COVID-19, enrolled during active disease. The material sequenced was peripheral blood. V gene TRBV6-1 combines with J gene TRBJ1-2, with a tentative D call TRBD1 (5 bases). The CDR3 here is CASSDTPGGLGGYTF. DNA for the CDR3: TGTGCCAGCAGTGATACCCCGGGGGGGTTGGGGGGCTACACCTTC.